In its sample, the clone carrying this TCR beta chain was seen once. Its antigen is unknown. The sample is drawn from a study of T cell responses to AZD1222 COVID-19 vaccine. About the research overall: Investigators merged groups given second doses at roughly 4 or roughly 12 weeks. General study points: Donors were chiefly white British, with a greater number of females, and clonal diversity was perhaps underestimated. The study reported that nearly half of spike-specific TCRs target unmutated variant regions. The span of vaccine-associated CD4 TCRs extended across spike, with dominance at 160-218 and 743-854.

CDR1 is SNHLY, CDR2 FYNNEI, per germline. V lost 8 bases to trimming and J lost 2 bases, with 6 bases between them. CDR3 length: 12 residues. Libraries were prepared by immunoSEQ multiplex PCR; TCRdb keeps only in-frame clonotypes and omits some of them. The table includes tens of thousands of clones, 70% to 90% detected once. This specimen consisted of peripheral blood, obtained on day 0 of AZD1222 vaccination. This clonotype was obtained from an adult in good health. J is TRBJ1-4 and V is TRBV2; D is unresolved. CDR3 amino acids: CASGETNEKLFF. DNA of the CDR3: TGTGCCAGCGGGGAGACTAATGAAAAACTGTTTTTT.